This T cell receptor beta chain was sequenced for a study of neurological immune-mediated disorders. Overall study findings and caveats: The highest TCR clonal expansion occurred in HTLV-1-associated myelopathy; multiple sclerosis fell below healthy controls.

5'RACE with 10-nucleotide random UMIs generated the cDNA. TCRdb analysed the 5' RACE reads with MiXCR anew, one entry per CDR3 protein. The sample includes 3,500 to 5,000 distinct CDR3 sequences, about 31% of them seen just once. The V gene's germline CDR1 is WSHSY and CDR2 SAAADI. The CDR3 loop spans 14 amino acids. Trimming shortened V by 3 bases and J by 2 bases, and 10 bases separated the two germline ends. Sorted libraries were derived from 800,000 to 1,000,000 CD4+ or CD8+ T cells. By share, this clonotype ranks as medium-sized. The target antigen is unknown. The TCR comes from a man aged 50 to 60 with HTLV-1-associated myelopathy (HAM/TSP). The rearrangement uses TRBV10-2 and TRBJ1-1; D uncertain. Sequences were obtained from CD8+ T cells from blood. In DNA, the CDR3 is TGCGCCAGCAGTGAACCAGGTCCTAACACTGAAGCTTTCTTT. Amino acids: CASSEPGPNTEAFF.